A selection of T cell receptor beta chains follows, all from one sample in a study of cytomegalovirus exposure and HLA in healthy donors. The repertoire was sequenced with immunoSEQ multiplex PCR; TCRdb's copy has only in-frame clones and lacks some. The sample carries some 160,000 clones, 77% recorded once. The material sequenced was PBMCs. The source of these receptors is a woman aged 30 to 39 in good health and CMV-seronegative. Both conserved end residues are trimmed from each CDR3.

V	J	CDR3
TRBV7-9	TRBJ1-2	ASSLGGVYYGYT
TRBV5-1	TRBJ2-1	ASRTGGGSSYNEQF
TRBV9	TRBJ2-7	ASSPRDLRRHEQY
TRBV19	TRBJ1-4	ASSRRTEGSEKLF
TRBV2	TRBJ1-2	ASSGFDRAANYGYT
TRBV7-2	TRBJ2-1	ASSLVGTGGDEQF
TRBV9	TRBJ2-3	ASSTSTSGTGDTQY
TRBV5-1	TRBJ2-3	ASSPSGGGTDTQY
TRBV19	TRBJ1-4	ASSETGSPNEKLF
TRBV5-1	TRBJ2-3	ASSQLAGAGTDTQY
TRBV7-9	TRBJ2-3	ASSLARLAKDTQY
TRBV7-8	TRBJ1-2	ASSFGQGTYGYT
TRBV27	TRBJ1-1	ASAPLSGESTEAF
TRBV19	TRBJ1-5	ASSNSHGPGQPQH
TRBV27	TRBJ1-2	ASSLSGQGAGGYT
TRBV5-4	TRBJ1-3	ASSAGQGANGNTIY
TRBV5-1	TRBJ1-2	ASSLSVTRQCVYGYT
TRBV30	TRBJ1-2	AWSVRGGSLYGYP
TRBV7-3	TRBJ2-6	ASSYAGDGANVLT
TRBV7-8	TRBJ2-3	ASSLLAGTDTQY
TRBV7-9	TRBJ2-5	ASSLGQGVSQETQY
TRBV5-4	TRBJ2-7	ASSGQGNPDEQY
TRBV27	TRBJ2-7	ASSPTGREQY
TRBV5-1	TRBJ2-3	ASSLASRGSTDTQY
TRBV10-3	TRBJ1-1	AISSGTEGTEAF
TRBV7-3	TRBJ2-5	ASSGTGGGRETQY
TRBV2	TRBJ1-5	ASSTPQDSHSFDSNQPQH
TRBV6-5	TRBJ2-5	ASSYVRGETQY
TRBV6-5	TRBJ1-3	ASLGVNTIY
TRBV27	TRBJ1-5	ASSLTQGHQPQH
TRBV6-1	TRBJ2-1	ANNRGRDNEQF
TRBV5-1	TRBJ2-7	ASSSGQLTYEQY
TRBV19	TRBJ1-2	ASSIRGQSYGYT
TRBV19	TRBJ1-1	ASRGKEARTEAF
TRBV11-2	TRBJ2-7	ASSLQGVRSFEQY